This T cell receptor (beta chain) is drawn from a study of shared clonotypes between healthy human individuals. Study results and caveats: Relative to memory subsets, naive subsets generally showed larger estimated richness. Some naive CD4 clonotypes, roughly 5%, turned up in common across a handful of donors. The small donor group covered limited genetic and exposure diversity.

TCRdb's table, derived via immunoSEQ multiplex PCR, lists solely in-frame clones and lacks some. The sample shows more than 2 million clones, around 96% of them seen only once. CDR3 length: 15 amino acids. Germline lookup yields CDR1 MNHNY and CDR2 SVGAGI (reference sequence). V dropped 6 bases and J dropped 1; count of bases not matched to a gene: 8. Selected positively for CCR7 and CD45RO-negative, naive CD8 cells excluded terminally differentiated effector memory CD45RA+ cells. To note about this clone: Its matching antigen is unknown.

This chain links TRBV6-6 with TRBJ2-5; 7 nucleotides align to TRBD1. The sample comprised naive CD8+ T cells sorted from blood. The source of this sequence is a man aged 18 to 29 in good health. In DNA form, the CDR3 reads TGTGCCAGCAGAACAATCCGGGACAGCCAAGAGACCCAGTACTTC. Residues: CASRTIRDSQETQYF.